The present TCR beta chain was sequenced within a study of response to subunit inactivated influenza vaccine. The length of the CDR3 is 14 residues. The germline V and J ends were trimmed by 3 bases and 7 bases, with 15 bases remaining between them. TCRdb independently ran MiXCR on the RT-PCR reads; one entry per CDR3 protein. The table has 490,000 or so distinct CDR3 sequences, 7.5% to 8.5% seen once. Points from the study as a whole: The authors offered the suggestion that each seasonal influenza vaccination recruits few new T cells.

This clonotype was seen many times. Its antigen is still unknown. The sequences come from PBMCs from blood, collected less than 30 months after vaccination. This chain links TRBV12-3 or TRBV12-4 with TRBJ1-2; D remains unclear. This clonotype was obtained from a man aged 50 to 69 who received an inactivated influenza vaccine. CDR3 nucleotide sequence: TGTGCCAGCAGTTTCGCCGTAGGAAGGGTTGGCTACACCTTC. This sequence encodes CASSFAVGRVGYTF.